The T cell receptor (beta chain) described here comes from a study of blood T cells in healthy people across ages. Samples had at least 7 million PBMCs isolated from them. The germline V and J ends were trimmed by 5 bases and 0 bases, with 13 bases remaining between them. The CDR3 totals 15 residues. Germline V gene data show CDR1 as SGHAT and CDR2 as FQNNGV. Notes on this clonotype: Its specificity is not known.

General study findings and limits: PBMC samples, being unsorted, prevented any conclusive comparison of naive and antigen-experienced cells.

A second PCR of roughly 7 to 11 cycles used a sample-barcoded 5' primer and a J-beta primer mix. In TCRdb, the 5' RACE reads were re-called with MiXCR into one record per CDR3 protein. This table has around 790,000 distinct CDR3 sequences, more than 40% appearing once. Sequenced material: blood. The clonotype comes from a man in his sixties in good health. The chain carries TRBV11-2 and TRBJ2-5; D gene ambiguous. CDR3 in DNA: TGTGCCAGCAGCCCCCTCTATGGGTACCAAGAGACCCAGTACTTC. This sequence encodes CASSPLYGYQETQYF.